This T cell receptor (beta chain) was documented in a study of T cell repertoires in cytomegalovirus infection. TCRdb fed the reads into MiXCR, producing one record per CDR3 protein. The top ten hold 9.5% to 13% of the sample, which has fewer than 550,000 distinct CDR3 sequences, approximately 11% seen once. CDR3 length equals 13 residues. The V gene lost 3 bases and the J gene lost 8 bases, with 13 bases spanning the gap. In germline, CDR1 is ENHRY, CDR2 SYGVKD. The receptor's source is a human donor in good health (CMV status not recorded). Some clones in this sample may be carry-over from other donors' samples. Source material: PBMCs. V and J are TRBV10-3 and TRBJ1-2; D uncertain. CDR3 in amino acids: CAISDGGTGGYTF. CDR3 DNA sequence: TGTGCCATCAGTGATGGCGGCACGGGGGGCTACACCTTC.